One sample yielded the 28 T cell receptor beta chains listed below, sequenced in a study of OX40 agonist ivuxolimab in advanced cancers. Clones were sequenced by immunoSEQ multiplex PCR, and TCRdb holds only the in-frame ones, with some missing. The data show more than 25,000 clones, under 80% seen once. The sequences come from CD4+ or CD8+ T cells sorted from blood, collected in a trial of the OX40 agonist ivuxolimab. The receptors were gathered from an adult with an advanced solid tumor such as melanoma, head and neck, liver or kidney cancer.

The chain has TRBV11-2 and TRBJ2-7, with D perhaps TRBD2 (6 bases). Trimming took off 5 bases at V and 6 bases at J, with 11 bases between the two ends. Germline V gene data show CDR1 as SGHAT and CDR2 as FQNNGV. This CDR3 is 12 amino acids long. Here the CDR3 reads CASSRLASEQYF. The CDR3 nucleotides read TGTGCCAGCAGCAGGCTAGCGAGCGAGCAGTACTTC.

The chain couples TRBV19 to TRBJ1-1, with a tentative D call TRBD1 (5 bases). The CDR3 runs 14 residues. Germline CDR1 and CDR2: LNHDA and SQIVND (reference sequence). Trimming took off 5 bases at V and 3 bases at J, with 13 bases between the two ends. The DNA of the CDR3 is TGTGCCAGTAGTTCTGGTGGGGGTTACACTGAAGCTTTCTTT. It codes for CASSSGGGYTEAFF.

The J gene is TRBJ2-5, the V gene TRBV10-2; the D gene is possibly TRBD1 (6 bases). V shed 1 base and J shed 5 bases, with 14 bases lying between them. Germline V gene lookup returns CDR1 WSHSY and CDR2 SAAADI. This CDR3 has 15 amino acids. The CDR3 region is CASSELGQGRETQYF. CDR3 DNA sequence: TGCGCCAGCAGTGAGTTGGGTCAGGGGCGGGAGACCCAGTACTTC.

This clone was seen a handful of times. The J gene is TRBJ2-2, the V gene TRBV5-4; maybe TRBD2 (5 bases). Trimming took off 2 bases at V and 5 bases at J, with 7 bases between the two ends. The germline V gene encodes CDR1 SGHNT and CDR2 YYREEE (reference sequence). The CDR3 runs 13 residues. The chain's CDR3 is CASSFSGTGELFF. The CDR3 DNA reads as TGTGCCAGCAGCTTCTCGGGAACCGGGGAGCTGTTTTTT.

The rearrangement joins TRBV9 to TRBJ2-1; no reliable D call. This CDR3 is 15 amino acids long. The germline V and J ends were trimmed by 0 bases and 5 bases, with 12 bases remaining between them. Germline V gene sequence: CDR1 SGDLS, CDR2 YYNGEE. The CDR3 coding sequence is TGTGCCAGCAGCGTAGCCGTCTCAGGTAACAATGAGCAGTTCTTC. Protein sequence: CASSVAVSGNNEQFF.

The chain employs TRBV4-1 and TRBJ2-1; D gene uncertain. V lost 1 base and J lost 2, with 27 bases in between. The CDR3 totals 21 residues. Germline V gives CDR1 MGHRA, CDR2 YSYEKL. The DNA for the CDR3 is TGCGCCAGCAGCCAAGTTGTTGAACTACCGGGTTCCCTTTCTCCCTACAATGAGCAGTTCTTC. Amino acids: CASSQVVELPGSLSPYNEQFF.

This chain connects TRBV11-2 to TRBJ2-7, with unresolved D. Trimming removed 0 bases from V and 2 bases from J, with 8 bases in between. The germline gives CDR1 SGHAT, CDR2 FQNNGV. The CDR3 sequence is 14 residues long. CDR3 in amino acids: CASSLDSGPYEQYF. CDR3 DNA: TGTGCCAGCAGCTTAGATTCTGGACCCTACGAGCAGTACTTC.

The chain links TRBV5-1 to TRBJ2-7; 14 positions match TRBD2. V trimming: 0 bases; J trimming: 0 bases; junction bases outside the gene matches: 5. CDR3 length equals 18 residues. Germline assignment: CDR1 SGHRS and CDR2 YFSETQ. CDR3 sequence reads: CASSLVGLAGESSYEQYF. The CDR3 DNA reads as TGCGCCAGCAGCTTGGTGGGACTAGCGGGAGAGAGCTCCTACGAGCAGTACTTC.

The chain uses TRBV9 and TRBJ1-1; maybe TRBD1 (5 bases). Trimming removed 7 bases at V and 3 bases at J, with 13 bases between. The length of the CDR3 is 13 residues. Germline V gene sequence: CDR1 SGDLS, CDR2 YYNGEE. This CDR3 reads CASAGELDTEAFF. CDR3 DNA sequence: TGTGCCAGCGCGGGGGAATTGGACACTGAAGCTTTCTTT.

This chain uses TRBV7-8 with TRBJ1-2; 7 bases line up with TRBD1. The germline V gene encodes CDR1 SGHVS and CDR2 FQNEAQ. The CDR3 consists of 14 residues. Trimming removed 1 base from V and 8 bases from J; junction bases left unmatched: 7. CDR3 amino acids: CASSLEEQGTGYTF. The DNA of the CDR3 is TGTGCCAGCAGCTTAGAAGAACAGGGGACAGGCTACACCTTC.

The rearrangement links TRBV10-2 to TRBJ2-1; D might be TRBD1 (5 bases). There are 14 residues in the CDR3. Germline lookup yields CDR1 WSHSY and CDR2 SAAADI. Trimming shortened V by 4 bases and J by 2 bases, and 9 bases separated the two germline ends. CDR3 nucleotide sequence: TGCGCCAGCAGTGGAGACAGAGCCTACAATGAGCAGTTCTTC. As protein: CASSGDRAYNEQFF.

V and J are TRBV5-1 and TRBJ1-1; D is undetermined. The V gene's germline CDR1 is SGHRS and CDR2 YFSETQ. V shed 1 base and J shed 1 base, with 8 bases lying between them. The CDR3 totals 14 residues. This CDR3 reads CASSLYSGNTEAFF. DNA of the CDR3: TGCGCCAGCAGCTTGTATTCGGGGAACACTGAAGCTTTCTTT.

The chain carries TRBV7-9 and TRBJ2-7, with D tentatively TRBD2 (5 bases). Trimming cost V 7 bases and J 2 bases, with 18 bases left between them. The CDR3 totals 15 residues. From germline, CDR1 is SEHNR and CDR2 FQNEAQ (reference sequence). As DNA, the CDR3 is TGTGCCAGCACCACAAACTCGCGGAGGACCTACGAGCAGTACTTC. This codes for CASTTNSRRTYEQYF.

V usage is TRBV2 and J usage is TRBJ2-7; no reliable D call. This CDR3 has 12 amino acids. Trimming left V 3 bases short and J 6 bases short, with 9 bases between. CDR1 is SNHLY, CDR2 FYNNEI, per germline. The DNA of the CDR3 is TGTGCCAGCAGTGAGGCCAGGCCCGAGCAGTACTTC. It specifies CASSEARPEQYF.

This chain connects TRBV11-1 to TRBJ2-1; D not resolved. The CDR3 has 13 amino acids. Trimming pared 1 base from V and 9 bases from J, leaving 10 bases between. The germline CDR1 and CDR2 sequences are SGHAT and FQDESV (reference sequence). This CDR3 reads CASSLGSPSEQFF. DNA for the CDR3: TGTGCCAGCAGCTTAGGATCCCCCAGTGAGCAGTTCTTC. Filled out from reference TRBV11-1 and TRBJ2-1, the complete variable domain reads EAEVAQSPRYKITEKSQAVAFWCDPISGHATLYWYRQILGQGPELLVQFQDESVVDDSQLPKDRFSAERLKGVDSTLKIQPAELGDSAMYLCASSLGSPSEQFFGPGTRLTVL.

This chain links TRBV5-1 with TRBJ1-1; the D is unclear. The CDR3 is 14 amino acids. V was trimmed by 7 bases and J by 0 bases, leaving 13 bases between them. Germline V CDR1 and CDR2: SGHRS, YFSETQ. CDR3 coding DNA: TGCGCCAGCGGCCCTGGGCAGATGAACACTGAAGCTTTCTTT. Its translation is CASGPGQMNTEAFF.

The chain couples TRBV6-1 to TRBJ2-1; D gene uncertain. V was trimmed by 1 base and J by 0 bases, leaving 10 bases between them. The CDR3 length is 16 residues. The germline V gene encodes CDR1 MNHNS and CDR2 SASEGT. The CDR3, as DNA: TGTGCCAGCAGTGAAGTGGAATGGAGCTCCTACAATGAGCAGTTCTTC. Translated: CASSEVEWSSYNEQFF.

The CDR3 DNA reads as TGTGCCAGCAGCTTGGCGGGACAGTACTACGAGCAGTACTTC. It translates to CASSLAGQYYEQYF. The chain uses TRBV5-6 and TRBJ2-7; TRBD1 matches 7 bases. CDR1 is SGHDT and CDR2 is YYEEEE in the germline V gene. With V trimmed by 0 bases and J by 3 bases, 3 bases remained unmatched. CDR3 size: 14 residues. The complete variable domain, with remaining parts taken from reference TRBV5-6 and TRBJ2-7, reads DAGVTQSPTHLIKTRGQQVTLRCSPKSGHDTVSWYQQALGQGPQFIFQYYEEEERQRGNFPDRFSGHQFPNYSSELNVNALLLGDSALYLCASSLAGQYYEQYFGPGTRLTVT.

The rearrangement uses TRBV6-5 and TRBJ2-5; D call uncertain. Trimming took 1 base from V and 1 from J, leaving 10 bases between them. Per the germline V gene, CDR1 is MNHEY and CDR2 is SVGAGI. The CDR3 spans 15 residues. The CDR3 bases are TGTGCCAGCAGTTACTTTGGACGGGTCCAAGAGACCCAGTACTTC. Amino acid sequence: CASSYFGRVQETQYF.

The chain uses TRBV2 and TRBJ2-7, with a tentative D call TRBD1 (6 bases). With 3 bases removed from V and 2 bases from J, the gap between germline ends came to 14 bases. The CDR3 runs 15 residues. CDR1 SNHLY and CDR2 FYNNEI come from the germline V gene. The CDR3 is CASSDTRGPAYEQYF. CDR3 DNA sequence: TGTGCCAGCAGTGACACCAGGGGACCGGCCTACGAGCAGTACTTC. The full variable domain, in which reference TRBV2 and TRBJ2-7 provide the parts outside the CDR3, is EPEVTQTPSHQVTQMGQEVILRCVPISNHLYFYWYRQILGQKVEFLVSFYNNEISEKSEIFDDQFSVERPDGSNFTLKIRSTKLEDSAMYFCASSDTRGPAYEQYFGPGTRLTVT.

The chain has TRBV6-5 and TRBJ1-1; 7 nucleotides align to TRBD1. Germline CDR1 and CDR2: MNHEY and SVGAGI. The V and J ends lost 4 bases and 1 base, in that order; junction bases with no gene match: 6. The CDR3 length is 15 residues. The CDR3 reads CASSSRQGSNTEAFF. DNA of the CDR3: TGTGCCAGCAGTTCCCGACAGGGATCGAACACTGAAGCTTTCTTT.

V and J are TRBV27 and TRBJ2-1; D perhaps matches TRBD2 (5 bases). V lost 0 bases and J 7 bases, leaving 13 bases between the germline ends. The germline CDR1 and CDR2 sequences are MNHEY and SMNVEV (reference sequence). The length of the CDR3 is 15 residues. This chain's CDR3 is CASSLSITQRNEQFF. CDR3 sequence (DNA): TGTGCCAGCAGTTTATCGATTACCCAGCGGAATGAGCAGTTCTTC.

In this sample, this clone is medium-sized. This rearrangement joins TRBV28 to TRBJ1-3; D may be TRBD1 (5 bases). The V end was cut by 5 bases, the J end by 0 bases, with 11 bases between. From germline, CDR1 is MDHEN and CDR2 SYDVKM. The CDR3 runs 15 residues. The CDR3 loop reads CASSLDSSSGNTIYF. CDR3 DNA sequence: TGTGCCAGCAGTCTCGACAGTAGCTCTGGAAACACCATATATTTT.

The chain joins TRBV28 to TRBJ1-1; D gene unclear. The germline V gene has CDR1 MDHEN and CDR2 SYDVKM. This CDR3 region has 13 residues. V lost 2 bases to trimming and J lost 3 bases, with 7 bases between them. The CDR3 DNA sequence: TGTGCCAGCAGTTTAAGGGAGGACACTGAAGCTTTCTTT. Translated, it gives CASSLREDTEAFF. The full variable domain, with the rest looked up from reference TRBV28 and TRBJ1-1, is DVKVTQSSRYLVKRTGEKVFLECVQDMDHENMFWYRQDPGLGLRLIYFSYDVKMKEKGDIPEGYSVSREKKERFSLILESASTNQTSMYLCASSLREDTEAFFGQGTRLTVV.

The V gene is TRBV19, the J gene TRBJ2-2; D not certain. V lost 3 bases and J lost 7, with 3 bases in between. CDR3 length equals 11 residues. The germline gives CDR1 LNHDA, CDR2 SQIVND (reference sequence). In nucleotides, the CDR3 is TGTGCCAGTAGTATGGGCGGGGAGCTGTTTTTT. Its protein product is CASSMGGELFF. The full variable domain, with the rest looked up from reference TRBV19 and TRBJ2-2, is DGGITQSPKYLFRKEGQNVTLSCEQNLNHDAMYWYRQDPGQGLRLIYYSQIVNDFQKGDIAEGYSVSREKKESFPLTVTSAQKNPTAFYLCASSMGGELFFGEGSRLTVL.

This clone was detected a few times. The chain's CDR3 is CASSVGVFPKSTGELFF. The CDR3 DNA reads TGTGCCAGCAGCGTAGGAGTCTTCCCCAAGTCCACCGGGGAGCTGTTTTTT. This chain links TRBV9 with TRBJ2-2; no reliable D call. Between the trimmed V and J ends, which lost 0 bases and 4 bases, there was a span of 16 bases. Germline CDR1 SGDLS, CDR2 YYNGEE. CDR3 length equals 17 residues.

J is TRBJ2-1 and V is TRBV11-3; 8 nucleotides align to TRBD2. Germline V gives CDR1 SGHNT, CDR2 YENEEA. The CDR3 is 15 amino acids. The V segment lost 6 bases and the J segment 8 bases; nucleotides outside the gene matches: 12. In DNA form, the CDR3 reads TGTGCCAGCAGGTTCCTCAGCGGGGGATCGGATGAGCAGTTCTTC. This gives the protein CASRFLSGGSDEQFF.

The CDR3 loop is CASSYGLAGDYEQYF. The CDR3 DNA sequence: TGTGCCAGCAGCTACGGACTAGCGGGAGACTACGAGCAGTACTTC. The rearrangement links TRBV11-3 to TRBJ2-7, with TRBD2 matching 13 bases. V was clipped by 4 bases and J by 3 bases; unmatched bases: 3. CDR1 is SGHNT and CDR2 is YENEEA in the germline V gene. The CDR3 has 15 residues.